This T cell receptor beta chain emerged from a study of blood T cell repertoires in COVID-19. Study-wide background: Acute-phase and convalescent COVID-19 samples originated in the United States, Italy and Spain. PBMCs, B-cell-depleted T cells, or T cells were the source of the cDNA or gDNA that made up the material.

Authors' analysis steps: Estimates of nucleated cell counts were drawn from the amplification of reference gene primers. Libraries were prepared by immunoSEQ multiplex PCR; TCRdb keeps only in-frame clonotypes and omits some of them. V, J and clone size are those of that table, while D and trimming were read from the DNA. The table records a few hundred thousand clones, 85% of them present only once. The CDR3 has 13 amino acids. Per the germline V gene, CDR1 is LGHNT and CDR2 is FRNRAP. Trimming took off 1 base at V and 2 bases at J, with 5 bases between the two ends. The sequence was collected from a woman between 18 and 30 years old with acute or convalescent COVID-19. The specimen sequenced was peripheral blood. The gene calls are TRBV12-5 and TRBJ1-1, with a weak D call TRBD1 (5 bases). The CDR3 DNA sequence: TGTGCTAGTGGTTTGGGGGGCAACACTGAAGCTTTCTTT. The encoded protein is CASGLGGNTEAFF.